A single sample gave rise to the 19 T cell receptor beta chains below, sequenced in a study of T cell repertoires in cytomegalovirus infection. Using its own MiXCR run on the reads, TCRdb lists one record per CDR3 protein. The table shows 150,000 to 200,000 distinct CDR3 sequences, with approximately 28% occurring only once. Source material: PBMCs. The receptors here all came from a human donor in good health (CMV status not recorded). Some clones in this sample may be carry-over from other donors' samples.

This clonotype showed up just a few times. This chain links TRBV7-2 with TRBJ2-3; D may be TRBD1 (6 bases). Germline V gene sequence: CDR1 SGHTA, CDR2 FQGNSA. The length of the CDR3 is 16 residues. Trimming removed 3 bases at V and 2 bases at J, with 15 bases between. The CDR3 DNA reads as TGTGCCAGCAGCTTCTTGGACAGTCATCTCACAGATACGCAGTATTTT. This gives the protein CASSFLDSHLTDTQYF.

This clonotype was observed many times. The chain couples TRBV12-3 or TRBV12-4 to TRBJ1-2; D unresolved. Trimming cost V 9 bases and J 4 bases, with 15 bases left between them. The CDR3 is 13 residues long. The CDR3 protein is CASAGRPFYGYTF. CDR3 bases: TGTGCCAGTGCGGGGAGGCCATTCTATGGCTACACCTTC.

This chain joins TRBV2 and TRBJ2-7, with 10 bases that match TRBD1. This CDR3 spans 14 amino acids. The germline CDR1 and CDR2 sequences are SNHLY and FYNNEI. V trimming: 8 bases; J trimming: 3 bases; junction bases outside the gene matches: 7. CDR3 loop: CASATGTGDYEQYF. The CDR3 DNA sequence: TGTGCCAGCGCCACCGGGACAGGGGACTACGAGCAGTACTTC. Full variable domain (missing parts from reference TRBV2 and TRBJ2-7): EPEVTQTPSHQVTQMGQEVILRCVPISNHLYFYWYRQILGQKVEFLVSFYNNEISEKSEIFDDQFSVERPDGSNFTLKIRSTKLEDSAMYFCASATGTGDYEQYFGPGTRLTVT.

This chain joins TRBV11-3 and TRBJ2-3, with D unresolved. Germline CDR1 is SGHNT and CDR2 is YENEEA. The CDR3 is 12 residues long. The V gene lost 8 bases and the J gene lost 0 bases, with 6 bases spanning the gap. CDR3 sequence reads: CASADSTDTQYF. The CDR3, as DNA: TGTGCCAGCGCAGACAGCACAGATACGCAGTATTTT.

V gene TRBV14 combines with J gene TRBJ2-2; D gene unclear. In germline, CDR1 is SGHDN, CDR2 FVKESK. Between the trimmed V and J ends, which lost 0 bases and 4 bases, there was a span of 3 bases. This CDR3 contains 13 residues. The CDR3: CASSQESTGELFF. CDR3 DNA: TGTGCCAGCAGCCAAGAGAGCACCGGGGAGCTGTTTTTT.

The sample holds a few counts of this clonotype. The CDR3 DNA reads as TGCAGCGTTGAGAGGCGGGGGAAGACAACAGATACGCAGTATTTT. Amino acid sequence: CSVERRGKTTDTQYF. V and J are TRBV29-1 and TRBJ2-3, with 7 bases that match TRBD2. Germline V CDR1 and CDR2: SQVTM, ANQGSEA. The CDR3 loop spans 15 amino acids. V gave up 3 bases and J gave up 3 bases; unmatched junction bases: 9.

This clonotype was counted between two and nine times. This chain joins TRBV12-3 or TRBV12-4 and TRBJ2-3; TRBD2 matches at 7 bases. This CDR3 has 15 amino acids. Unmatched junction bases numbered 10, after V lost 8 bases and J lost 2 bases. Written as DNA, the CDR3 is TGTGCCAGCCAAGGTGCGGGAGTTGTCACAGATACGCAGTATTTT. It yields the protein CASQGAGVVTDTQYF.

The rearrangement joins TRBV4-1 to TRBJ1-6; D gene unclear. The germline V gene encodes CDR1 MGHRA and CDR2 YSYEKL. The CDR3 loop spans 12 amino acids. Trimming took 0 bases from V and 14 from J, leaving 8 bases between them. The CDR3 is CASSQDGETLHF. DNA of the CDR3: TGCGCCAGCAGCCAAGACGGGGAAACCCTCCACTTT.

This clonotype was picked up many times. V usage is TRBV11-2 and J usage is TRBJ2-2; D ambiguous. Germline loops: CDR1 SGHAT, CDR2 FQNNGV. There are 12 residues in the CDR3. V was shortened by 5 bases and J by 6 bases, with 7 bases between the two germline ends. The chain's CDR3 is CASSLPPGELFF. The CDR3 DNA follows: TGTGCCAGCAGCCTCCCCCCCGGGGAGCTGTTTTTT.

The V gene is TRBV5-6, the J gene TRBJ1-1; a weak D match, TRBD1 (6 bases). The CDR3 runs 15 residues. V was pared by 4 bases and J by 5 bases, with 18 bases between. Germline V lookup: CDR1 SGHDT, CDR2 YYEEEE. CDR3 amino acids: CASSVSTGRWTEAFF. The CDR3 DNA reads as TGTGCCAGCAGCGTGAGTACAGGGAGGTGGACTGAAGCTTTCTTT.

This clonotype was detected a few times. This rearrangement joins TRBV6-5 to TRBJ1-1; possibly TRBD1 for D (5 bases). There are 12 residues in the CDR3. Germline CDR1 is MNHEY and CDR2 is SVGAGI. Deletions cut 5 bases from V and 4 bases from J, with 8 bases between. CDR3 in amino acids: CASSGTATEAFF. As DNA, the CDR3 is TGTGCCAGCAGTGGGACGGCCACTGAAGCTTTCTTT.

The chain uses TRBV11-2 and TRBJ2-3; D call uncertain. The germline CDR1 and CDR2 sequences are SGHAT and FQNNGV. The V and J ends lost 8 bases and 4 bases respectively, with 16 bases between them. This CDR3 contains 14 residues. CDR3 residues: CASSYSGTADTQYF. CDR3 nucleotides: TGTGCCAGCTCCTACTCCGGAACGGCAGATACGCAGTATTTT. The whole variable domain, filled in from reference TRBV11-2 and TRBJ2-3, reads EAGVAQSPRYKIIEKRQSVAFWCNPISGHATLYWYQQILGQGPKLLIQFQNNGVVDDSQLPKDRFSAERLKGVDSTLKIQPAKLEDSAVYLCASSYSGTADTQYFGPGTRLTVL.

V is TRBV14 and J is TRBJ2-4, with D perhaps matching TRBD1 (5 bases). The germline gives CDR1 SGHDN, CDR2 FVKESK. V was clipped by 2 bases and J by 0 bases, with 5 bases between them. This CDR3 is 14 amino acids long. The CDR3 here is CASSQQGAKNIQYF. Written as DNA, the CDR3 is TGTGCCAGCAGCCAACAGGGAGCCAAAAACATTCAGTACTTC. The entire variable domain, with the rest obtained from reference TRBV14 and TRBJ2-4, is as follows: EAGVTQFPSHSVIEKGQTVTLRCDPISGHDNLYWYRRVMGKEIKFLLHFVKESKQDESGMPNNRFLAERTGGTYSTLKVQPAELEDSGVYFCASSQQGAKNIQYFGAGTRLSVL.

The chain uses TRBV7-6 and TRBJ2-7, with D perhaps TRBD1 (8 bases). Looked up from germline, CDR1 is SGHVS and CDR2 is FNYEAQ. V was cut by 5 bases and J by 1 base, with 15 bases left in between. The CDR3 extends over 15 amino acids. CDR3 DNA sequence: TGTGCCAGCAGCCCGGGGGGACAGGAATCCTACGAGCAGTACTTC. This sequence encodes CASSPGGQESYEQYF.

This clonotype has a handful of counts. The J gene is TRBJ1-4, the V gene TRBV7-2; maybe TRBD1 (5 bases). This CDR3 region has 15 residues. Germline CDR1 and CDR2: SGHTA and FQGNSA. V dropped 5 bases and J dropped 4 bases, with 14 bases sitting between them. Written as DNA, the CDR3 is TGTGCCAGCAGCGAATCAGGGAGGTTTAATGAAAAACTGTTTTTT. Residues: CASSESGRFNEKLFF.

This chain links TRBV29-1 with TRBJ2-4; possible D gene TRBD2, 5 bases. The CDR3 extends over 13 amino acids. CDR1 is SQVTM and CDR2 is ANQGSEA in the germline V gene. V lost 7 bases and J lost 2, with 12 bases in between. The CDR3 DNA reads as TGCAGCGGGACTGGGGTGACCAAAAACATTCAGTACTTC. Translating gives CSGTGVTKNIQYF.

This chain uses TRBV25-1 with TRBJ1-1; D gene unclear. CDR3 length: 14 residues. Germline V CDR1 and CDR2: MGHDK, SYGVNS. V lost 1 base to trimming and J lost 5 bases, with 11 bases between them. The CDR3 coding sequence is TGTGCCAGCAGTGAATCGAGAGAAGGGACTGAAGCTTTCTTT. Protein sequence: CASSESREGTEAFF. Full variable domain (rest looked up from reference TRBV25-1 and TRBJ1-1): EADIYQTPRYLVIGTGKKITLECSQTMGHDKMYWYQQDPGMELHLIHYSYGVNSTEKGDLSSESTVSRIRTEHFPLTLESARPSHTSQYLCASSESREGTEAFFGQGTRLTVV.

The chain joins TRBV25-1 to TRBJ1-6; D gene ambiguous. The germline V gene encodes CDR1 MGHDK and CDR2 SYGVNS. This CDR3 spans 13 amino acids. V dropped 4 bases and J dropped 8 bases, with 9 bases sitting between them. The CDR3 protein is CASSVGTDSPLHF. The CDR3 DNA reads as TGTGCCAGCAGTGTGGGAACAGATTCACCCCTCCACTTT.

This sequence joins TRBV20-1 and TRBJ2-7; D uncertain. V was clipped by 5 bases and J by 3 bases, with 17 bases between them. CDR1 is DFQATT, CDR2 SNEGSKA, per germline (reference sequence). The CDR3 covers 14 residues. DNA of the CDR3: TGCAGTGCTGTCGACGTGAAGGGCCTCTACGAGCAGTACTTC. Its translation is CSAVDVKGLYEQYF.